A single sample gave rise to the 3 T cell receptor beta chains below, sequenced in a study of spatial heterogeneity in lung cancer. The study's findings and limits: Mutation tallies in tumors tracked expanded intratumoral alpha and beta TCR counts.

These receptors' targets are unknown. TCRdb analysed the 5' RACE reads with MiXCR anew, one entry per CDR3 protein. Of around 18,000 distinct CDR3 sequences in the sample, roughly 5.7% were seen once. The sample's time point: sample taken at primary tumor resection. The specimen was lung tumor tissue, collected at surgery. The source is a female donor with early-stage non-small cell lung cancer.

The sample holds many counts of this clonotype. As an off-target read in a library built for alpha chains, this beta chain has a frequency of little significance. J is TRBJ2-6 and V is TRBV20-1; a possible D gene is TRBD1 (6 bases). The CDR3 spans 16 residues. Germline V lookup: CDR1 DFQATT, CDR2 SNEGSKA (reference sequence). V was clipped by 3 bases and J by 0 bases, with 12 bases between them. The CDR3: CSARDRISSGANVLTF. DNA of the CDR3: TGCAGTGCTAGGGACAGAATTAGCTCTGGGGCCAACGTCCTGACTTTC.

The sample holds many counts of this clonotype. This beta chain is off target for a library built for alpha chains, so its abundance means little. The V and J genes are TRBV11-2 and TRBJ2-7; weak D call: TRBD2 (5 bases). The CDR3 has 15 amino acids. CDR1 is SGHAT, CDR2 FQNNGV, per germline. The V and J ends lost 4 bases and 12 bases respectively, with 25 bases between them. CDR3 sequence (DNA): TGTGCCAGCAGCTCCCCCCTAGCTAGGCGTCAGCAGGCGTACTTC. Its translation: CASSSPLARRQQAYF.

At least ten counts were recorded for this clonotype. In a library made to pick up alpha chains, this beta chain is a stray read with a size that means little. The chain links TRBV9 to TRBJ2-7; 7 nucleotides line up with TRBD1. V lost 4 bases, J lost 5 bases, and 6 bases stayed unmatched. This CDR3 has 13 amino acids. Germline V CDR1 and CDR2: SGDLS, YYNGEE. The CDR3 nucleotides are TGTGCCAGCAGCCCCCGAACAGGGGACGAGCAGTACTTC. Translated: CASSPRTGDEQYF.